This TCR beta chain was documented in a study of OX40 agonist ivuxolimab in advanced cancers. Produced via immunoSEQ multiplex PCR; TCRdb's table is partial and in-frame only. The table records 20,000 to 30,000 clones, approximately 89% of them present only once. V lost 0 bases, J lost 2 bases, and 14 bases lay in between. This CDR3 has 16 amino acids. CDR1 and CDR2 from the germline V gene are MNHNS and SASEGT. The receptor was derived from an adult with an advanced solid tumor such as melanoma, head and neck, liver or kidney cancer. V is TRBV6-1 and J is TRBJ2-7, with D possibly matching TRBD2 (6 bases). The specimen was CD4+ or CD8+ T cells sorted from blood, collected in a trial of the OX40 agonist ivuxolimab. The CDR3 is CASSEALFGGPYEQYF. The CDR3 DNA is TGTGCCAGCAGTGAAGCCTTATTTGGAGGGCCCTACGAGCAGTACTTC.